This is a list of T cell receptor beta chains from one sample in a study of blood T cells in healthy people across ages. In TCRdb, the 5' RACE reads were re-called with MiXCR into one record per CDR3 protein. The table includes approximately 600,000 distinct CDR3 sequences, about 54% detected once. The sample taken for sequencing was blood. These receptors were taken from a man in his sixties in good health. CDR3s include the opening cysteine and the closing phenylalanine or tryptophan. D genes are given only for firm matches. Clone size is stated in some rows and not others, as once, few, many or a class when expanded.

>TRBV20-1|TRBJ2-5|-|13|-
CSAGGGRQETQYF
TGCAGTGCCGGAGGCGGGCGGCAAGAGACCCAGTACTTC
>TRBV5-1|TRBJ2-7|TRBD2|16|-
CASSLTLAGNSYEQYF
TGCGCCAGCAGCTTGACACTAGCGGGGAACTCCTACGAGCAGTACTTC
>TRBV18|TRBJ2-1|-|13|-
CASAIDSLETQFF
TGTGCCAGCGCAATTGACAGCTTGGAGACCCAGTTCTTC
>TRBV9|TRBJ1-1|-|15|few
CASSAHRVVSTEAFF
TGTGCCAGCAGCGCCCACAGGGTGGTAAGCACTGAAGCTTTCTTT
>TRBV20-1|TRBJ2-3|-|14|-
CSRLDHSGSNTQYF
TGCAGCCGGCTGGACCATTCGGGTTCCAATACGCAGTATTTT
>TRBV2|TRBJ2-1|-|13|-
CASNTGPNNEQFF
TGTGCCAGCAATACGGGGCCTAACAATGAGCAGTTCTTC
>TRBV28|TRBJ2-1|-|13|-
CATGIWRGNEQFF
TGTGCCACCGGAATCTGGAGGGGCAATGAGCAGTTCTTC
>TRBV10-3|TRBJ2-1|-|13|-
CAISEPESNEQFF
TGTGCCATCAGTGAACCAGAAAGTAATGAGCAGTTCTTC
>TRBV2|TRBJ2-3|-|14|many
CASSPQGSTDTQYF
TGTGCCAGCAGTCCCCAAGGGAGCACAGATACGCAGTATTTT
>TRBV3-1|TRBJ1-4|TRBD1|14|few
CASSLQGAGEKLFF
TGTGCCAGCAGCCTACAGGGGGCTGGCGAAAAACTGTTTTTT
>TRBV7-2|TRBJ2-7|-|15|many
CASSFSQAPSYEQYF
TGTGCCAGCAGCTTTTCCCAGGCCCCTTCCTACGAGCAGTACTTC
>TRBV6-1|TRBJ2-5|-|15|-
CASSESHGASETQYF
TGTGCCAGCAGTGAAAGTCACGGGGCTTCAGAGACCCAGTACTTC
>TRBV12-3/TRBV12-4|TRBJ1-2|-|16|-
CASSLYQAGTQHGYTF
TGTGCCAGTAGCTTATATCAAGCCGGGACACAACATGGCTACACCTTC
>TRBV10-3|TRBJ2-3|-|13|-
CAIRAGRTDTQYF
TGTGCCATCCGTGCGGGAAGGACAGATACGCAGTATTTT
>TRBV7-6|TRBJ1-1|-|13|-
CASSPLTGAEAFF
TGTGCCAGCAGCCCCCTCACGGGAGCTGAAGCTTTCTTT
>TRBV12-5|TRBJ2-5|TRBD2|13|-
CASGRGLDNAQYF
TGTGCTAGTGGCCGGGGACTAGACAATGCGCAGTACTTC
>TRBV12-3/TRBV12-4|TRBJ1-1|-|13|-
CASSLAAASEAFF
TGTGCCAGCAGTTTAGCGGCGGCCTCTGAAGCTTTCTTT
>TRBV27|TRBJ2-7|TRBD1|15|few
CASSVSGTGSYEQYF
TGTGCCAGCAGTGTCTCCGGGACAGGATCCTACGAGCAGTACTTC
>TRBV7-2|TRBJ1-4|TRBD1|15|-
CASSSGGQLNEKLFF
TGTGCCAGCAGCTCGGGGGGACAGCTTAATGAAAAACTGTTTTTT
>TRBV7-8|TRBJ2-1|TRBD2|20|-
CASSLRRLGQSGGSNNEQFF
TGTGCCAGCAGCTTGCGTAGGTTGGGTCAGTCGGGGGGATCGAATAATGAGCAGTTCTTC
>TRBV5-1|TRBJ2-1|TRBD2|15|-
CASSLGAGGPLEQFF
TGCGCCAGCAGCTTGGGAGCGGGGGGGCCTCTTGAGCAGTTCTTC
>TRBV7-2|TRBJ2-3|TRBD2|16|few
CASSPPGGGSSDTQYF
TGTGCCAGCAGCCCCCCCGGCGGGGGGAGTTCAGATACGCAGTATTTT
>TRBV20-1|TRBJ2-1|TRBD2|15|-
CSAPLWTSGGGEQFF
TGCAGTGCCCCTCTTTGGACTAGCGGGGGGGGTGAGCAGTTCTTC
>TRBV20-1|TRBJ1-4|TRBD1|16|-
CSAKTGFWATNEKLFF
TGCAGTGCTAAGACAGGGTTTTGGGCAACTAATGAAAAACTGTTTTTT
>TRBV29-1|TRBJ2-1|-|14|-
CSVQGAPYYNEQFF
TGCAGCGTTCAGGGCGCACCATACTACAATGAGCAGTTCTTC
>TRBV15|TRBJ1-1|-|14|-
CATSTLTLNTEAFF
TGTGCCACCAGCACTCTGACATTGAACACTGAAGCTTTCTTT
>TRBV25-1|TRBJ2-3|-|13|few
CASSGSGADTQYF
TGTGCCAGCAGTGGGTCCGGGGCAGATACGCAGTATTTT
>TRBV5-5|TRBJ1-2|-|16|-
CASSLSAADLSYGYTF
TGTGCCAGCAGCTTGTCGGCCGCAGACCTCTCTTATGGCTACACCTTC
>TRBV12-3/TRBV12-4|TRBJ2-1|-|13|many
CASSVPNTPEQFF
TGTGCCAGCAGTGTACCCAACACGCCGGAGCAGTTCTTC
>TRBV6-1|TRBJ2-5|-|13|many
CASSATLQETQYF
TGTGCCAGCAGTGCGACTTTACAAGAGACCCAGTACTTC
>TRBV20-1|TRBJ2-3|TRBD2|15|once
CSANKRGASTDTQYF
TGCAGTGCTAATAAGCGGGGCGCTAGCACAGATACGCAGTATTTT
>TRBV24-1|TRBJ2-3|-|13|-
CATSDDSTDTQYF
TGTGCCACCAGTGACGATAGCACAGATACGCAGTATTTT
>TRBV9|TRBJ2-5|-|12|-
CASSGPYREQYF
TGTGCCAGCAGCGGCCCTTACCGTGAGCAGTACTTC
>TRBV20-1|TRBJ2-7|-|13|-
CSARIPGADEQYF
TGCAGTGCTAGGATCCCAGGGGCCGACGAGCAGTACTTC
>TRBV5-6|TRBJ1-2|-|12|once
CASSFMVGGYTF
TGTGCCAGCAGCTTTATGGTGGGGGGCTACACCTTC
>TRBV5-1|TRBJ1-6|-|14|-
CASSLENRNSPLHF
TGCGCCAGCAGCTTGGAAAACAGGAATTCACCCCTCCACTTT
>TRBV25-1|TRBJ1-2|-|17|few
CASRPHGQLAFNYGYTF
TGTGCCAGCCGCCCGCACGGACAGTTAGCGTTTAACTATGGCTACACCTTC
>TRBV15|TRBJ2-3|TRBD2|15|few
CATSRAGGRTDTQYF
TGTGCCACCAGCAGAGCGGGGGGACGCACAGATACGCAGTATTTT